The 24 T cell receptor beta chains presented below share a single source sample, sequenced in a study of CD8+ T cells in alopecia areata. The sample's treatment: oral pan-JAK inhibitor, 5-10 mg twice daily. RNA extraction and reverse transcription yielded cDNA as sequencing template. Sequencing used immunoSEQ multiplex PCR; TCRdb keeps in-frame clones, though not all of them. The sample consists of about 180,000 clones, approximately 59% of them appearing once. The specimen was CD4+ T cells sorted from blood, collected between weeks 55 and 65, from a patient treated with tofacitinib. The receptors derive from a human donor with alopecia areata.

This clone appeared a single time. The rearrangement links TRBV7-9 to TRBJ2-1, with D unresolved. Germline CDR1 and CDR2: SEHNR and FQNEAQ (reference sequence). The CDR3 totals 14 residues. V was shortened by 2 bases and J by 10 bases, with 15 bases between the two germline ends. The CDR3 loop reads CASSLYRGLGEQFF. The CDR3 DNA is TGTGCCAGCAGCTTATACAGAGGCTTAGGGGAGCAGTTCTTC.

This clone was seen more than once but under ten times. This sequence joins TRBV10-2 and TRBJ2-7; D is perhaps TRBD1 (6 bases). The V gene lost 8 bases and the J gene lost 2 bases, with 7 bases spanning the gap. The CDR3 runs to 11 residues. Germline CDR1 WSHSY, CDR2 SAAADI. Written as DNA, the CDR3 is TGCGCCAGCTCAGGGGCCTACGAGCAGTACTTC. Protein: CASSGAYEQYF.

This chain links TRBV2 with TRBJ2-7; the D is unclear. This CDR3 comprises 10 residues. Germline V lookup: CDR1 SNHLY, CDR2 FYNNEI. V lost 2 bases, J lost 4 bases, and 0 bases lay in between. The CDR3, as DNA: TGTGCCAGCAGTGAATACGAGCAGTACTTC. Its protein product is CASSEYEQYF.

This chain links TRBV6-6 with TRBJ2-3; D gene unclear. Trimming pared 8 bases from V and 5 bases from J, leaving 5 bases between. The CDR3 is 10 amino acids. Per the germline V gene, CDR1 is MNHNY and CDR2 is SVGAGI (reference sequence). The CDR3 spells CASVGDTQYF. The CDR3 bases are TGTGCCAGCGTGGGAGATACGCAGTATTTT.

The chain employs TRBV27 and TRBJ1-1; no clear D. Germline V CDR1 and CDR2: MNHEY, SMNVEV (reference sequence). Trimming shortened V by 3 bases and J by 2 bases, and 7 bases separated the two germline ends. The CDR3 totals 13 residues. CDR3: CASSFTRNTEAFF. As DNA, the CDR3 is TGTGCCAGCAGTTTTACACGAAACACTGAAGCTTTCTTT.

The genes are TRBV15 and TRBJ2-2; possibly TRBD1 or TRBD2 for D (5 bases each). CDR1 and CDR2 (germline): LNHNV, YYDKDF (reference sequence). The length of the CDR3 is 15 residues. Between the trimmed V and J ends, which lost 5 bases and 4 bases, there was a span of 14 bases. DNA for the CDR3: TGTGCCACCAGCGTCGGGACGGTGGGCACCGGGGAGCTGTTTTTT. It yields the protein CATSVGTVGTGELFF. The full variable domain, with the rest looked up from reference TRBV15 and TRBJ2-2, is DAMVIQNPRYQVTQFGKPVTLSCSQTLNHNVMYWYQQKSSQAPKLLFHYYDKDFNNEADTPDNFQSRRPNTSFCFLDIRSPGLGDTAMYLCATSVGTVGTGELFFGEGSRLTVL.

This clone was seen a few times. CDR3 sequence: CSAVRQGRYNTDTQYF. CDR3 bases: TGCAGCGCTGTTAGACAGGGTCGATATAACACAGATACGCAGTATTTT. This chain links TRBV29-1 with TRBJ2-3; 7 bases are a match to TRBD1. V dropped 7 bases and J dropped 2; count of bases not matched to a gene: 15. This CDR3 spans 16 amino acids. CDR1 is SQVTM and CDR2 is ANQGSEA in the germline V gene.

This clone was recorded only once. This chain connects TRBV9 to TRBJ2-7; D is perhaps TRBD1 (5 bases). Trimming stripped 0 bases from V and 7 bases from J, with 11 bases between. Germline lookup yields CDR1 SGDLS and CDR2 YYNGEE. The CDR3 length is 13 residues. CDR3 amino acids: CASSVGRDDEQYF. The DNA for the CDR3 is TGTGCCAGCAGCGTAGGCAGGGATGATGAGCAGTACTTC.

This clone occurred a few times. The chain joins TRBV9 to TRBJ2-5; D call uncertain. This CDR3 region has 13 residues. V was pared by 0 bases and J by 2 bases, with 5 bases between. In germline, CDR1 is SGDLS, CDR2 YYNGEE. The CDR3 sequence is CASSVATQETQYF. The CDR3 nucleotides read TGTGCCAGCAGCGTAGCTACACAAGAGACCCAGTACTTC.

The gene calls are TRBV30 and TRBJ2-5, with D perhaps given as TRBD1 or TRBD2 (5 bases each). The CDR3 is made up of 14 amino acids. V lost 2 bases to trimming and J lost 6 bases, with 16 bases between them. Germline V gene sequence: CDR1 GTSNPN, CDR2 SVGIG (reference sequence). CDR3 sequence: CAWSYGTAGQTQYF. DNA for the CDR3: TGTGCCTGGAGTTATGGGACCGCGGGCCAGACCCAGTACTTC.

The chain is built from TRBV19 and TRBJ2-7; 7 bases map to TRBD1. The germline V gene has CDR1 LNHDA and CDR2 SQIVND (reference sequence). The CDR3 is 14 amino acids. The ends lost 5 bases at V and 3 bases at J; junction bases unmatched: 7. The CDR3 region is CASSPDRRFYEQYF. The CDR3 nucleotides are TGTGCCAGTAGTCCGGACAGGAGATTCTACGAGCAGTACTTC.

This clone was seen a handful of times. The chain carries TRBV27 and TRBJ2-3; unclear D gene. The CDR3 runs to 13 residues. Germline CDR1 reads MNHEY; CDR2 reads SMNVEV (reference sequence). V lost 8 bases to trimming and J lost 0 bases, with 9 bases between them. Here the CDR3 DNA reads TGTGCCAGCCACCGCGGTAGCACAGATACGCAGTATTTT. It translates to CASHRGSTDTQYF.

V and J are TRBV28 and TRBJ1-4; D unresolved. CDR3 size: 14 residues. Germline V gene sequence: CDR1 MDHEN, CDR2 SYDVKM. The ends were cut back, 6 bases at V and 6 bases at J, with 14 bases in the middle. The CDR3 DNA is TGTGCCAGCAGCACGGCTGACAATCATGAAAAACTGTTTTTT. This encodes CASSTADNHEKLFF.

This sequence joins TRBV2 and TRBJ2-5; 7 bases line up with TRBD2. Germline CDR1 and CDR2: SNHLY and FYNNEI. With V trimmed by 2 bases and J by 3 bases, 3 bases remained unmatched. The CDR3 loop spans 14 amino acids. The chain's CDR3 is CASSELAEKETQYF. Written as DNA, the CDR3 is TGTGCCAGCAGTGAACTAGCGGAGAAAGAGACCCAGTACTTC.

The CDR3: CASSEKRTAIYSYEQYF. The CDR3 nucleotides read TGTGCCAGCAGTGAGAAGCGGACAGCGATCTACTCCTACGAGCAGTACTTC. J is TRBJ2-7 and V is TRBV6-1; weak D call: TRBD1 (6 bases). Germline V lookup: CDR1 MNHNS, CDR2 SASEGT. Trimming took 3 bases from V and 0 from J, leaving 18 bases between them. The CDR3 totals 17 residues.

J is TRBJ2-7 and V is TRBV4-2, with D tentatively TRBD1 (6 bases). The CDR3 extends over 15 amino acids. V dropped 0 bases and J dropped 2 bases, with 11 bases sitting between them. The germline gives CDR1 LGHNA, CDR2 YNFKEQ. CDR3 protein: CASSQEGARAYEQYF. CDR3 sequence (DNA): TGTGCCAGCAGCCAAGAGGGGGCCAGGGCCTACGAGCAGTACTTC.

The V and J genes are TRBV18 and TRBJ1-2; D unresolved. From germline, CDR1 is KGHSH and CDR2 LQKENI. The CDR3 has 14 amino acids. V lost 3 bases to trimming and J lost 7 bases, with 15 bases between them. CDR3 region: CASSPSAGGRGYTF. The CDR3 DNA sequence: TGTGCCAGCTCACCTTCGGCAGGCGGTCGTGGCTACACCTTC. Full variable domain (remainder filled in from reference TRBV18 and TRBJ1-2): NAGVMQNPRHLVRRRGQEARLRCSPMKGHSHVYWYRQLPEEGLKFMVYLQKENIIDESGMPKERFSAEFPKEGPSILRIQQVVRGDSAAYFCASSPSAGGRGYTFGSGTRLTVV.

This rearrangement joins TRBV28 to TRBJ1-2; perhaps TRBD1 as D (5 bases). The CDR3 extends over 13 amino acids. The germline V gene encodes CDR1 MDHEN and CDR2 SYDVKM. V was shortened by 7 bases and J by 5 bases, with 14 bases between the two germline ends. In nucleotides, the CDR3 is TGTGCCAGCACAGGGACCCTTTCGTATGGCTACACCTTC. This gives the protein CASTGTLSYGYTF.

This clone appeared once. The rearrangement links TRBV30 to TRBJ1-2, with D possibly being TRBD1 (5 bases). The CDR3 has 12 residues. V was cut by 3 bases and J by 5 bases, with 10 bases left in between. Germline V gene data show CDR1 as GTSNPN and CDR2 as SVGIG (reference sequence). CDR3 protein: CAWRPREYGYTF. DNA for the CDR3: TGTGCCTGGAGACCCAGGGAGTATGGCTACACCTTC.

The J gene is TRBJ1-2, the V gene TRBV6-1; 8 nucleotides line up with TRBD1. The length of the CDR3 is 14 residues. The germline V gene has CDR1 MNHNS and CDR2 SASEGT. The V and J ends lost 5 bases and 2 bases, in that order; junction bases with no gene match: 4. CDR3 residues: CASSFQGANYGYTF. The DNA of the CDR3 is TGTGCCAGCAGTTTTCAGGGGGCCAACTATGGCTACACCTTC.

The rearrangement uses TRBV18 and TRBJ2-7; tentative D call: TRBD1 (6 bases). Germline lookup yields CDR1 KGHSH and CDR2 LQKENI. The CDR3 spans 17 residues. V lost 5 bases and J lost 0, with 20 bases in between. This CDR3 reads CASSMVSPGHNSYEQYF. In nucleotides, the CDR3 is TGTGCCAGCTCAATGGTTAGCCCGGGACATAACTCCTACGAGCAGTACTTC.

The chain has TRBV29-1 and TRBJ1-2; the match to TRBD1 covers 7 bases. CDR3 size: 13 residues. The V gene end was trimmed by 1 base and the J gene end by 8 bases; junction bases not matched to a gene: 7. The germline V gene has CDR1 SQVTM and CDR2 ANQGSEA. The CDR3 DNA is TGCAGCGTTGAAGCCAACAGGGGTCGGGGCTACACCTTC. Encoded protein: CSVEANRGRGYTF.

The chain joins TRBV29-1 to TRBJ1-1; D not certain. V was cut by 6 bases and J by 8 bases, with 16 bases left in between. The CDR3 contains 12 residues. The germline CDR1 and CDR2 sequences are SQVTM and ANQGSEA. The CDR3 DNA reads TGCAGCGTCCCCCGGACCGGGGTCGAAGCTTTCTTT. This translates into CSVPRTGVEAFF. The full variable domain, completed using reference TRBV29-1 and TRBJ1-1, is SAVISQKPSRDICQRGTSLTIQCQVDSQVTMMFWYRQQPGQSLTLIATANQGSEATYESGFVIDKFPISRPNLTFSTLTVSNMSPEDSSIYLCSVPRTGVEAFFGQGTRLTVV.

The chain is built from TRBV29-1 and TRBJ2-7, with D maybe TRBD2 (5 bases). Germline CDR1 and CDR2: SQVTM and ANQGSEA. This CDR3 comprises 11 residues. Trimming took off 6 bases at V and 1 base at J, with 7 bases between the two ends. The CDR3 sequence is CSVRASYEQYF. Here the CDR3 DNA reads TGCAGCGTGCGGGCGTCCTACGAGCAGTACTTC.